This T cell receptor (beta chain) was profiled in a study of blood T cell repertoires in COVID-19. Germline loops: CDR1 LNHDA, CDR2 SQIVND (reference sequence). V shed 5 bases and J 3 bases; nucleotides not matched to a gene: 9. This CDR3 is built from 16 residues. Per the original data handling: Estimated nucleated cell counts came from reference gene primer amplification. The assay was immunoSEQ multiplex PCR, and TCRdb's table has in-frame clones only and misses some. Clone size and the V and J calls come from that table; the DNA yielded D and trimming. The sample holds about 40,000 clones; around three quarters are singletons and the top ten take 30% to 40%.

The rearrangement uses TRBV19 and TRBJ2-5; 10 bases match TRBD1. Sequences were obtained from peripheral blood. The receptor was isolated from a man older than 75 with active or convalescent COVID-19. CDR3 amino acids: CASSAPGTGAKETQYF. The CDR3 region has the DNA TGTGCCAGTAGTGCCCCGGGGACAGGGGCGAAAGAGACCCAGTACTTC. Complete variable domain (other parts from reference TRBV19 and TRBJ2-5): DGGITQSPKYLFRKEGQNVTLSCEQNLNHDAMYWYRQDPGQGLRLIYYSQIVNDFQKGDIAEGYSVSREKKESFPLTVTSAQKNPTAFYLCASSAPGTGAKETQYFGPGTRLLVL.